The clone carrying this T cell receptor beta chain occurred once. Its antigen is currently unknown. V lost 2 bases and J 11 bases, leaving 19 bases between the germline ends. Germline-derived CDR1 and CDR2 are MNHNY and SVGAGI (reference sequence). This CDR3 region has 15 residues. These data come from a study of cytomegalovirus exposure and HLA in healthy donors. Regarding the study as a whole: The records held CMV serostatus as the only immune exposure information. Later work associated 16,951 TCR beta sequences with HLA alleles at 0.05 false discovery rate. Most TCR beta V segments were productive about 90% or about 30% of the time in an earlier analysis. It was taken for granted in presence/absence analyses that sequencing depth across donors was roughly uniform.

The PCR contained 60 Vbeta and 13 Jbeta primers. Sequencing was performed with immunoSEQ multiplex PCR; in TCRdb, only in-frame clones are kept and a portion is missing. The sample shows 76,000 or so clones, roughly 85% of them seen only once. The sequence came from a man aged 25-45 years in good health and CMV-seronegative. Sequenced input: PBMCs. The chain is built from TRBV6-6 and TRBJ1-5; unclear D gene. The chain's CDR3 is CASSYESKRTGTQHF. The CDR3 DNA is TGTGCCAGCAGTTACGAATCAAAGCGGACGGGGACCCAGCATTTT.